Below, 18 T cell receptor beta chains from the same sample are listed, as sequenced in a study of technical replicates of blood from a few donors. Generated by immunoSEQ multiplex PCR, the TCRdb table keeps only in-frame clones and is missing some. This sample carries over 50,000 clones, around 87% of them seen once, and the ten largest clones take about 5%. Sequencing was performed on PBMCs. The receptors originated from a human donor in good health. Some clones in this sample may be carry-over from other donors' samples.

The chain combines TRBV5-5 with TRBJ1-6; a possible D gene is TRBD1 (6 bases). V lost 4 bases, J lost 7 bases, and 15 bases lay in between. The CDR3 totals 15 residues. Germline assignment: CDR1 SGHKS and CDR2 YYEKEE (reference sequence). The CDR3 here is CASSRIGQPNSPLHF. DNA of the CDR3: TGTGCCAGCAGCCGAATAGGACAGCCAAATTCACCCCTCCACTTT.

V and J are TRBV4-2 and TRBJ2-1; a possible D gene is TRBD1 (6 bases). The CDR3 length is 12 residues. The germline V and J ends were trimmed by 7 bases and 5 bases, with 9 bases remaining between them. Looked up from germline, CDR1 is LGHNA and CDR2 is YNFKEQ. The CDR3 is CASTWDNNEQFF. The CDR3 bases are TGTGCCAGCACGTGGGACAACAATGAGCAGTTCTTC.

The CDR3 reads CASQSGRGRYEQYF. In DNA form, the CDR3 reads TGTGCCAGCCAAAGCGGGAGGGGAAGGTACGAGCAGTACTTC. The genes are TRBV7-2 and TRBJ2-7; 10 positions agree with TRBD2. CDR3 length equals 14 residues. The germline CDR1 and CDR2 sequences are SGHTA and FQGNSA. Trimming took 8 bases from V and 4 from J; bases not matched to a gene: 8.

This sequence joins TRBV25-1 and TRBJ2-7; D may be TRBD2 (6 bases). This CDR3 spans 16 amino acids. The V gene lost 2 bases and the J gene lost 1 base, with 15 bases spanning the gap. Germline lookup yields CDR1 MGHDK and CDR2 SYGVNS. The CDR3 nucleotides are TGTGCCAGCAGTGAAGGCGCCGGGAGTATATCCTACGAGCAGTACTTC. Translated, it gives CASSEGAGSISYEQYF.

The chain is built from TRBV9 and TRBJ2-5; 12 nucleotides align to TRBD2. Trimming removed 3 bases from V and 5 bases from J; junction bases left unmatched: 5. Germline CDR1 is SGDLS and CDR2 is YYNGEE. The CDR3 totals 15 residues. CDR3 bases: TGTGCCAGCAGCGCTAGCGGGGGGGGAGGGGAGACCCAGTACTTC. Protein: CASSASGGGGETQYF.

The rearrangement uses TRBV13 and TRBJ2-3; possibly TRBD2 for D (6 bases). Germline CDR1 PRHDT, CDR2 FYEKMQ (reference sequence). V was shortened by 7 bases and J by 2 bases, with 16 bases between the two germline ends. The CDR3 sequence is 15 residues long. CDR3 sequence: CASTSMGEDTDTQYF. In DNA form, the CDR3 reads TGTGCCAGCACCTCAATGGGGGAGGACACAGATACGCAGTATTTT.

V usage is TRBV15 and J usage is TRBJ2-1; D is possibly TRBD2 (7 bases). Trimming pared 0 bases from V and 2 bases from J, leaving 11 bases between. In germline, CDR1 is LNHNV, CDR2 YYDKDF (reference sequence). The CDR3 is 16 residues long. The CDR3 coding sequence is TGTGCCACCAGCAGAGATTGGGGGGGCACCTACAATGAGCAGTTCTTC. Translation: CATSRDWGGTYNEQFF.

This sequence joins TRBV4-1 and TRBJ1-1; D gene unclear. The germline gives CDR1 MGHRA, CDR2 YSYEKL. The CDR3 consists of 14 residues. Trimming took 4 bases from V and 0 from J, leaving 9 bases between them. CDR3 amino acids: CASSPTSLNTEAFF. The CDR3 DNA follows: TGCGCCAGCAGCCCCACCAGTTTGAACACTGAAGCTTTCTTT.

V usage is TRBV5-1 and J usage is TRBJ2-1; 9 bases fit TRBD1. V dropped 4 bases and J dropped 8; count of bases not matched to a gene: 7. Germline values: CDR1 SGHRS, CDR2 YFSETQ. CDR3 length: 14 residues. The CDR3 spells CASSLGQGRHEQFF. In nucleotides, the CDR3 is TGCGCCAGCAGCCTCGGACAGGGGCGACATGAGCAGTTCTTC.

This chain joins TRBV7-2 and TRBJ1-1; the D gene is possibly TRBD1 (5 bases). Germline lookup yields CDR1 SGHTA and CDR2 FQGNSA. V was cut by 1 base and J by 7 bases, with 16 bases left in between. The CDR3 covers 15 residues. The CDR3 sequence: CASSLDYRRAYEAFF. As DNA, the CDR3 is TGTGCCAGCAGCTTAGATTACAGGAGGGCCTATGAAGCTTTCTTT.

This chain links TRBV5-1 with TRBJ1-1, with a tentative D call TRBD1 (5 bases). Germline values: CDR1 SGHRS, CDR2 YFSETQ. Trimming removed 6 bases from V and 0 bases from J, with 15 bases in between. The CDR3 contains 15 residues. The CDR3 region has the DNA TGCGCCAGCACCCTGACAGCGGGCATGAACACTGAAGCTTTCTTT. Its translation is CASTLTAGMNTEAFF.

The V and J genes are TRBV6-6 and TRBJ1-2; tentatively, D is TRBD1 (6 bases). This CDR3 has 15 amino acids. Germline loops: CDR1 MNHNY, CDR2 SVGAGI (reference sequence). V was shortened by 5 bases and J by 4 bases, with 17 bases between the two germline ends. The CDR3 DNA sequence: TGTGCCAGCAGTGGAGGAGGCAGGGGAGCCTATGGCTACACCTTC. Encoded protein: CASSGGGRGAYGYTF.

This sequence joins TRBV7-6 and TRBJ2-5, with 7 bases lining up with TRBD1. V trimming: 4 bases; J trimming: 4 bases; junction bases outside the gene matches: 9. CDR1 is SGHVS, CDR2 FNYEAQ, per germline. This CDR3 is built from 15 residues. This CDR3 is CASSWGTVRGETQYF. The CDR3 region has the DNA TGTGCCAGCAGCTGGGGGACAGTCCGGGGAGAGACCCAGTACTTC.

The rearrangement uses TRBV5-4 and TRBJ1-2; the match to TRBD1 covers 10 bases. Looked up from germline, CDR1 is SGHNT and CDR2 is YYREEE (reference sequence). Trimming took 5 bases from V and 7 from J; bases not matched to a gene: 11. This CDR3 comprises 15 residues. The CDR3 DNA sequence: TGTGCCAGCAGGCAACCGGGACAGGGGACGGGTGGCTACACCTTC. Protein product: CASRQPGQGTGGYTF.

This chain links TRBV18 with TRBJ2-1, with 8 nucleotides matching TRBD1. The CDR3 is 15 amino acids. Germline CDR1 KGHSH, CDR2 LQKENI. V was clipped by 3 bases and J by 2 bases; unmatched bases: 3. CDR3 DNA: TGTGCCAGCTCACCTCCAGGGGGCGCCTACAATGAGCAGTTCTTC. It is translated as CASSPPGGAYNEQFF.

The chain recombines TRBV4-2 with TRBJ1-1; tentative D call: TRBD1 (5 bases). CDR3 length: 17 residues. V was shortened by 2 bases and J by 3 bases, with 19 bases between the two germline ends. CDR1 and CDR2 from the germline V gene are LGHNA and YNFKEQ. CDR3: CASSQSLAGFLDTEAFF. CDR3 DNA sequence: TGTGCCAGCAGCCAAAGTCTCGCAGGGTTCCTTGACACTGAAGCTTTCTTT.

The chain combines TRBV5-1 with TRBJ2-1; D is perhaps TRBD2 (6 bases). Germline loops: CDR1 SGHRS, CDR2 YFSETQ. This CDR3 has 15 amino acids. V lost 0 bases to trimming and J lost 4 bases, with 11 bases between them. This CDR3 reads CASSLAGDSYNEQFF. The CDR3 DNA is TGCGCCAGCAGCTTGGCCGGGGACTCTTACAATGAGCAGTTCTTC. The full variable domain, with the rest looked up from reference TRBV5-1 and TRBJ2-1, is KAGVTQTPRYLIKTRGQQVTLSCSPISGHRSVSWYQQTPGQGLQFLFEYFSETQRNKGNFPGRFSGRQFSNSRSEMNVSTLELGDSALYLCASSLAGDSYNEQFFGPGTRLTVL.

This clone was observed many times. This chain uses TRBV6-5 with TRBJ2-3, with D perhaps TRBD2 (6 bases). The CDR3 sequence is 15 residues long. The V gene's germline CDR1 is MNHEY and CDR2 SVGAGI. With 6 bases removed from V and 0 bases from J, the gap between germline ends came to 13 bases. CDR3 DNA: TGTGCCAGCAGCCTGGCAGGGACTAGCACAGATACGCAGTATTTT. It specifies CASSLAGTSTDTQYF.